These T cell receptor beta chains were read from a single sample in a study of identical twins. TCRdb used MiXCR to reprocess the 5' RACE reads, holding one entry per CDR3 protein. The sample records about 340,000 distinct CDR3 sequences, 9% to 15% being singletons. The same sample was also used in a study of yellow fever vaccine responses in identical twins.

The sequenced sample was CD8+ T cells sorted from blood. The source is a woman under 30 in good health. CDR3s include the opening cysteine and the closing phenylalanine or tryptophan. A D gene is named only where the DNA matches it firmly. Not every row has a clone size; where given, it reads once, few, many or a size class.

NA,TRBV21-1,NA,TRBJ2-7,CASSKGAGGEEQYF,TGTGCCAGCAGCAAAGGAGCGGGAGGGGAGGAGCAGTACTTC
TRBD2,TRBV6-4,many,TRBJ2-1,CASSDSTSGDYNEQFF,TGTGCCAGCAGTGACTCGACCAGCGGGGACTACAATGAGCAGTTCTTC
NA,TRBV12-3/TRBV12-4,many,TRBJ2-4,CASSPQKNIQYF,TGTGCCAGCAGTCCTCAGAAAAACATTCAGTACTTC
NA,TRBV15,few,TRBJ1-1,CATSREAAEMNTEAFF,TGTGCCACCAGCAGAGAGGCGGCAGAAATGAACACTGAAGCTTTCTTT
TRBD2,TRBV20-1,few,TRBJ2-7,CSASGREPYEQYF,TGCAGTGCTAGCGGGAGGGAGCCCTACGAGCAGTACTTC
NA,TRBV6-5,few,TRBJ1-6,CASSYLTQTTGNSPLHF,TGTGCCAGCAGTTACCTGACCCAAACCACCGGGAATTCACCCCTCCACTTT
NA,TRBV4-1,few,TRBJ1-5,CASSLGPNDSNQPQHF,TGCGCCAGCAGCCTCGGACCGAACGATAGCAATCAGCCCCAGCATTTT
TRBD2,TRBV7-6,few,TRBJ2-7,CASSFTSEGHEQYF,TGTGCCAGCAGCTTTACTAGCGAGGGTCACGAGCAGTACTTC
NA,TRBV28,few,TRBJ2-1,CASRPLQSTGYNEQFF,TGTGCCAGCAGGCCCTTACAGTCCACAGGCTACAATGAGCAGTTCTTC
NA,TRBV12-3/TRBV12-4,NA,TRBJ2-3,CASTSGLEGDTQYF,TGTGCCAGCACCTCGGGTCTAGAGGGGGATACGCAGTATTTT
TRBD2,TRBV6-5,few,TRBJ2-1,CASSYSPREGFNDEQFF,TGTGCCAGCAGTTACTCTCCGCGGGAGGGGTTTAACGATGAGCAGTTCTTC
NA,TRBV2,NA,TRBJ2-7,CASRETYEQYF,TGTGCCAGCAGGGAGACCTACGAGCAGTACTTC
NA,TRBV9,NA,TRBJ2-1,CASSPDGVQGEQFF,TGTGCCAGCAGCCCGGACGGAGTACAAGGTGAGCAGTTCTTC
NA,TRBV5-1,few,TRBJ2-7,CASSLAGDLEQYF,TGCGCCAGCAGCTTGGCTGGAGACCTCGAGCAGTACTTC
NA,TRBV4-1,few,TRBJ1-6,CASSQTQENSLHF,TGCGCCAGCAGCCAAACTCAGGAAAATTCCCTCCACTTT
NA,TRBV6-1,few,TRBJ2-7,CASSASPAHEQYF,TGTGCCAGCAGTGCTAGCCCCGCCCACGAGCAGTACTTC
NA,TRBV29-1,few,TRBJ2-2,CSVEGYGGENTGELFF,TGCAGCGTTGAAGGTTACGGGGGCGAGAACACCGGGGAGCTGTTTTTT
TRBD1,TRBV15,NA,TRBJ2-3,CATSDPGGGADTQYF,TGTGCCACCAGCGACCCAGGGGGTGGGGCAGATACGCAGTATTTT
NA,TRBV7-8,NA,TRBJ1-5,CASSLVAGLSNQPQHF,TGTGCCAGCAGCTTAGTTGCTGGGTTGAGCAATCAGCCCCAGCATTTT
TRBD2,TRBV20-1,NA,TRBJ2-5,CSAREGEGMETQYF,TGCAGTGCTAGAGAAGGGGAGGGGATGGAGACCCAGTACTTC
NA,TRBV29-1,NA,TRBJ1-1,CSVEGQGTNTEAFF,TGCAGCGTTGAAGGTCAGGGGACGAACACTGAAGCTTTCTTT
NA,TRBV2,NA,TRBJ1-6,CASSVRSYNSPLHF,TGTGCCAGCAGTGTAAGGTCCTATAATTCACCCCTCCACTTT
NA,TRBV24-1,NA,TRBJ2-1,CATSEMRHRNNEQFF,TGTGCCACCAGTGAGATGAGACACAGGAACAATGAGCAGTTCTTC
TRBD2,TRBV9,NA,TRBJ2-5,CASSSSGGETQYF,TGTGCCAGCTCTTCTAGCGGAGGGGAGACCCAGTACTTC
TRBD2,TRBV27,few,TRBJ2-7,CASSHSSGSFTYEQYF,TGTGCCAGCAGTCATTCTAGCGGGAGCTTTACTTACGAGCAGTACTTC
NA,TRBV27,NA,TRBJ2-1,CASFGGGRNEQFF,TGTGCCAGTTTTGGGGGGGGCAGGAATGAGCAGTTCTTC
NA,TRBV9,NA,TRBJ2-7,CASSVEGDSYEQYF,TGTGCCAGCAGCGTAGAGGGGGACTCCTACGAGCAGTACTTC
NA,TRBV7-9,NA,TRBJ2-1,CASGPSPNEQFF,TGTGCCAGCGGGCCTAGCCCCAATGAGCAGTTCTTC
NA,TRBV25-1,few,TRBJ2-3,CASSEGGYTDTQYF,TGTGCCAGCAGTGAAGGTGGATACACAGATACGCAGTATTTT
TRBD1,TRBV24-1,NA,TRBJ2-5,CATSQGTGRETQYF,TGTGCCACCAGTCAAGGGACAGGACGGGAGACCCAGTACTTC
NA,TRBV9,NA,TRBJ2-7,CASSVGDHLSYEQYF,TGTGCCAGCAGCGTTGGGGACCACCTCTCCTACGAGCAGTACTTC
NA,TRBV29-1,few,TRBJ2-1,CSVESGNSYNEQFF,TGCAGCGTTGAATCTGGGAACTCCTACAATGAGCAGTTCTTC
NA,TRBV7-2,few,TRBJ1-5,CASSPNQGKQPQHF,TGTGCCAGCAGCCCAAATCAGGGGAAGCAGCCCCAGCATTTT
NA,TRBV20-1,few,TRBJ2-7,CSAIGDGLGLEQYF,TGCAGTGCTATAGGGGATGGTCTAGGCCTCGAGCAGTACTTC
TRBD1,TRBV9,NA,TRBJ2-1,CASTTGTGGVDEQFF,TGTGCCAGCACAACCGGGACAGGGGGCGTAGATGAGCAGTTCTTC
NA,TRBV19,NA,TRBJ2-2,CASTPDSLGELFF,TGTGCCAGTACCCCGGACAGCTTGGGGGAGCTGTTTTTT
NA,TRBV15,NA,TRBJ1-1,CATSSTMNTEAFF,TGTGCCACCAGCAGTACCATGAACACTGAAGCTTTCTTT